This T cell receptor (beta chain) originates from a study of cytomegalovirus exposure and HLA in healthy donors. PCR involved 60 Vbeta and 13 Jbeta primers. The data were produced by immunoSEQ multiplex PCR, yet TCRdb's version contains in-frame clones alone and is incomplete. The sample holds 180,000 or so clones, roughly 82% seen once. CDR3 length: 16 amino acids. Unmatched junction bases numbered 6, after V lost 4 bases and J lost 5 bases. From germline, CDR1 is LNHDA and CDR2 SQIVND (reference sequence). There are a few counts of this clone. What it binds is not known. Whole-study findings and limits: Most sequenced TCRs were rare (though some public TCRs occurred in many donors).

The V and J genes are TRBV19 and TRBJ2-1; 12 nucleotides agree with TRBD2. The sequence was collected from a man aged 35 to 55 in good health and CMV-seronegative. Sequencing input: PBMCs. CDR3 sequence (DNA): TGTGCCAGTAGTAACCTACTAGCGGGGGGTCACAATGAGCAGTTCTTC. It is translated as CASSNLLAGGHNEQFF.